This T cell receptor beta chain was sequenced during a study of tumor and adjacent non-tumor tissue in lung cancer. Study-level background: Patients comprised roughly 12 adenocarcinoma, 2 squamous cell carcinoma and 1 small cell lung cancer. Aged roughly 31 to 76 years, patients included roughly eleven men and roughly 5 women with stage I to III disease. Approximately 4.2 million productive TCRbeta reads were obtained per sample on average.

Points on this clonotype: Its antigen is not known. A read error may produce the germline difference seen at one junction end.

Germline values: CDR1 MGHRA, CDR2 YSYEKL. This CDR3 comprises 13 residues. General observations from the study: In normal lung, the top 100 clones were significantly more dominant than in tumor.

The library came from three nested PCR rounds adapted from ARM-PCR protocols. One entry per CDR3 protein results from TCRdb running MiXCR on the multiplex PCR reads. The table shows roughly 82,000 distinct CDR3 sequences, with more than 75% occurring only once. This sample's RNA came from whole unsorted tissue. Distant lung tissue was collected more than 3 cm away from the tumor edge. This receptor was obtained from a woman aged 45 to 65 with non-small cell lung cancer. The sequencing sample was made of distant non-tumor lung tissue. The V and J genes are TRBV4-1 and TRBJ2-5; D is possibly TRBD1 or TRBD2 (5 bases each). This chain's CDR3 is CARSPGTQETRYF. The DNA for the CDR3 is TGCGCCAGGAGCCCGGGGACCCAAGAGACCCGGTACTTC.